The present entry profiles one T cell receptor (beta chain) with its context. The entry originates in a study of blood T cell repertoires in COVID-19. The protocol was immunoSEQ multiplex PCR, while the TCRdb copy is restricted to in-frame clones and leaves out a portion. The data show about 220,000 clones, about four fifths seen once. The receptor was derived from a woman between 40 and 50 years old who had recovered from COVID-19. The sample taken for sequencing was PBMCs or T cells enriched from blood (not recorded which).

CDR3 coding DNA: TGTGCCAGCAGTTACCGCGGGGCCGGCCAACATGAAAAACTGTTTTTT. It codes for CASSYRGAGQHEKLFF. V and J are TRBV6-5 and TRBJ1-4; TRBD1 might be the D (5 bases). CDR1 and CDR2 (germline): MNHEY, SVGAGI. CDR3 size: 16 residues. V was clipped by 2 bases and J by 6 bases, with 16 bases between them.